Sequencing of this TCR beta chain was carried out in a study of HIV-infected patients and healthy controls. Concerning this clonotype: Its target is not known. This could be a read error, since a much larger clone is one nucleotide away.

Germline V lookup: CDR1 ENHRY, CDR2 SYGVKD. This CDR3 has 13 amino acids. Antiretroviral therapy had run roughly three months, about 14 weeks, before follow-up blood collection. Whole blood was used without fractionation, so all unsorted peripheral T cells were included. Alpha and beta constant-region primers primed reverse transcription of approximately 0.55 ug RNA. Alpha and beta chain libraries were made separately by chain-specific third strand synthesis with multiplexing indices. TCRdb itself ran the 5' RACE reads through MiXCR, one entry per CDR3 protein. The sample holds 6,000 to 7,000 distinct CDR3 sequences; 7.4% are singletons and the top ten take more than 15%. Study-level results: HIV-associated CDR3 frequencies dropped significantly during therapy; CMV-associated ones, mostly rising, changed nonsignificantly. HIV+ repertoires were severely depleted of MAIT alpha-chain CDR3s, unlike healthy controls. Apparent post-therapy Gini recovery among HIV-infected patients was not reproduced with size-matched repertoires.

The TCR was taken from an adult with HIV infection. Specimen: blood, collected during antiretroviral therapy. The J gene is TRBJ2-2, the V gene TRBV10-3, with a tentative D call TRBD2 (6 bases). As DNA, the CDR3 is TGTGCCATCACGGGGGTAAACACCGTGGAGCTGTTTTTT. Its protein product is CAITGVNTVELFF.